This TCR beta chain comes out of a study of CD4 T cells in relation to SARS-CoV-2 and coronaviruses. Details on this clone: Its antigen is unknown.

Trimming took off 0 bases at V and 0 bases at J, with 9 bases between the two ends. The CDR3 runs to 16 residues. Germline lookup yields CDR1 LGHNA and CDR2 YNFKEQ. Profiled with immunoSEQ multiplex PCR; TCRdb holds only in-frame clones, not every one. The sample has around 12,000 clones, about 78% seen once. Before the COVID-19 pandemic, during about 2010-2018, CD4+ T cells were taken from unexposed donors. After 10 to 11 days of culture, CD4+ T cells were isolated. Source material: CD4+ T cells from PBMCs, cultured in vitro. The sequence was obtained from a human donor in good health. This chain joins TRBV4-2 and TRBJ1-3; D not resolved. In DNA, the CDR3 is TGTGCCAGCAGCCAAGAGGGGTCCGTCTCTGGAAACACCATATATTTT. This gives the protein CASSQEGSVSGNTIYF.